The clone carrying this T cell receptor (beta chain) turned up a few times. The target antigen is unknown. The data stem from a study of beta chain features in type 1 diabetes. The study, taken as a whole, reports: Possible PCR preference for shorter templates applied equally to patients and controls. A moderate, significant TCRB CDR3 shortening appeared in type 1 diabetes across four CD4+ subsets. In comparison with healthy donors, patients had naive, central memory and Treg TCRB repertoires that appeared more similar.

Every bit of the isolated RNA underwent reverse transcription, so sequencing read expressed TCRB transcripts. For naive, central memory and regulatory T cell samples, reads averaged approximately 3.6 million. Data came from immunoSEQ multiplex PCR; TCRdb stores just in-frame clones and leaves some out. The repertoire holds about 140,000 clones, approximately 9.8% seen once, with 0.5% to 0.65% in the top ten. Germline V lookup: CDR1 KGHSH, CDR2 LQKENI. Trimming cost V 6 bases and J 5 bases; bases outside gene matches: 9. The CDR3 consists of 14 residues. The receptor was derived from a woman in her forties in good health. The sequenced sample consisted of central memory CD4+ T cells from blood. This chain uses TRBV18 with TRBJ2-7, with 8 bases that match TRBD1. CDR3 bases: TGTGCCAGCTCCCGCAGCATGACAGGGGACGAGCAGTACTTC. Amino acids: CASSRSMTGDEQYF.